The 30 T cell receptor beta chains listed next were all sequenced from one sample in a study of Ad26.COV2.S vaccination and SARS-CoV-2 variants. Treatment given: about 20 received Ad26.COV2.S at low or high dose, single or two shots; about 5 received placebo; per-sample allocation not given. Sampling happened 63 days after the first vaccine or placebo injection. Sequencing used immunoSEQ multiplex PCR; TCRdb keeps in-frame clones, though not all of them. The table has roughly 320,000 clones, approximately 86% seen once; the top ten hold 1.9%. Sequencing was performed on peripheral blood, taken in a trial of Ad26.COV2.S vaccine versus placebo. The source of these receptors is a person between 18 and 59 years old who received the Ad26.COV2.S COVID-19 vaccine or a placebo.

This chain joins TRBV30 and TRBJ1-2; unclear D gene. V was trimmed by 0 bases and J by 8 bases, leaving 13 bases between them. Germline values: CDR1 GTSNPN, CDR2 SVGIG (reference sequence). This CDR3 region has 13 residues. CDR3: CAWSVLGRLGYTF. As DNA, the CDR3 is TGTGCCTGGAGTGTACTTGGGCGTTTGGGCTACACCTTC.

The sample holds many counts of this clone. The same CDR3 arises from other DNA sequences in this sample as well. The rearrangement joins TRBV7-9 to TRBJ1-6; 8 nucleotides match TRBD1. The CDR3 spans 15 residues. The ends lost 4 bases at V and 7 bases at J; junction bases unmatched: 6. Looked up from germline, CDR1 is SEHNR and CDR2 is FQNEAQ (reference sequence). CDR3 loop: CASSSPGQGNSPLHF. The CDR3 DNA reads as TGTGCCAGCAGCTCCCCTGGACAGGGAAATTCACCCCTCCACTTT.

As concerns this clone: Other DNA sequences in the sample encode the same CDR3. The genes are TRBV5-4 and TRBJ2-1, with D possibly TRBD2 on 6 matching bases. This CDR3 has 16 residues. The V gene lost 2 bases and the J gene lost 0 bases, with 12 bases spanning the gap. The V gene's germline CDR1 is SGHNT and CDR2 YYREEE (reference sequence). CDR3 nucleotides: TGTGCCAGCAGCTTCCCCGGGGGTTCCTCCTACAATGAGCAGTTCTTC. The encoded protein is CASSFPGGSSYNEQFF.

The chain employs TRBV20-1 and TRBJ1-5; unclear D gene. The CDR3 sequence is 17 residues long. The germline V gene encodes CDR1 DFQATT and CDR2 SNEGSKA (reference sequence). Trimming cost V 4 bases and J 0 bases, with 19 bases left between them. The CDR3, as DNA: TGCAGTGCTACTGATGCTCTTCTTCCATATAGCAATCAGCCCCAGCATTTT. It codes for CSATDALLPYSNQPQHF.

The chain uses TRBV5-4 and TRBJ2-7; D not certain. Trimming cost V 1 base and J 0 bases, with 8 bases left between them. This CDR3 has 14 amino acids. Germline CDR1 is SGHNT and CDR2 is YYREEE (reference sequence). The CDR3 bases are TGTGCCAGCAGCTTGACTGTTAGCTCCTACGAGCAGTACTTC. Protein product: CASSLTVSSYEQYF. The complete variable domain, with remaining parts taken from reference TRBV5-4 and TRBJ2-7, reads ETGVTQSPTHLIKTRGQQVTLRCSSQSGHNTVSWYQQALGQGPQFIFQYYREEENGRGNFPPRFSGLQFPNYSSELNVNALELDDSALYLCASSLTVSSYEQYFGPGTRLTVT.

The V and J genes are TRBV5-4 and TRBJ2-1, with TRBD2 matching over 15 bases. Trimming at V came to 4 bases and at J to 7 bases, leaving 3 bases not matched to a gene. There are 15 residues in the CDR3. CDR1 is SGHNT, CDR2 YYREEE, per germline (reference sequence). The CDR3: CASSQGLAGGNEQFF. The CDR3, as DNA: TGTGCCAGCAGCCAGGGACTAGCGGGGGGTAATGAGCAGTTCTTC.

Of note for this clone: The same CDR3 arises from other DNA sequences in this sample as well. V and J are TRBV3-1 (or the pseudogene TRBV3-2) and TRBJ1-3; D gene unclear. Germline V gene data show CDR1 as LGHDT and CDR2 as YNNKEL (reference sequence). The CDR3 sequence is 13 residues long. V dropped 1 base and J dropped 1 base, with 2 bases sitting between them. The CDR3 is CASSQGSGNTIYF. As DNA, the CDR3 is TGTGCCAGCAGCCAAGGGTCTGGAAACACCATATATTTT.

This rearrangement joins TRBV15 to TRBJ2-3; D may be TRBD1 (5 bases). Germline loops: CDR1 LNHNV, CDR2 YYDKDF (reference sequence). This CDR3 is built from 15 residues. Deletions cut 1 base from V and 2 bases from J, with 10 bases between. The CDR3 is CATSRGQLPTDTQYF. As DNA, the CDR3 is TGTGCCACCAGCAGAGGACAGTTGCCCACAGATACGCAGTATTTT.

The V call is TRBV2, the J call TRBJ1-2, with a tentative D call TRBD1 (5 bases). This CDR3 has 12 residues. Germline V CDR1 and CDR2: SNHLY, FYNNEI. V lost 5 bases to trimming and J lost 8 bases, with 12 bases between them. This chain's CDR3 is CASSTTGFGYTF. The CDR3 DNA is TGTGCCAGCAGTACTACAGGTTTCGGCTACACCTTC.

This chain uses TRBV7-2 with TRBJ1-2; D might be TRBD1 (5 bases). CDR3 length: 11 residues. In germline, CDR1 is SGHTA, CDR2 FQGNSA. The V end lost 5 bases, the J end lost 6 bases, and 7 bases lay between the germline ends. CDR3 DNA sequence: TGTGCCAGCAGCCGGGGCAATGGCTACACCTTC. This encodes CASSRGNGYTF.

V is TRBV7-2 and J is TRBJ1-5; tentatively, D is TRBD1 (5 bases). V was cut by 3 bases and J by 7 bases, with 16 bases left in between. The germline CDR1 and CDR2 sequences are SGHTA and FQGNSA. This CDR3 is built from 15 residues. CDR3 amino acids: CASSFSREANQPQHF. DNA of the CDR3: TGTGCCAGCAGCTTCTCCAGGGAGGCGAACCAGCCCCAGCATTTT.

V and J are TRBV30 and TRBJ1-5; no clear D. Germline V gives CDR1 GTSNPN, CDR2 SVGIG (reference sequence). V was clipped by 2 bases and J by 0 bases, with 17 bases between them. This CDR3 comprises 17 residues. The CDR3 reads CAWSPGPNPYSNQPQHF. CDR3 DNA sequence: TGTGCCTGGAGTCCCGGTCCTAACCCTTATAGCAATCAGCCCCAGCATTTT.

The chain carries TRBV15 and TRBJ1-4, with a weak D call TRBD1 (5 bases). The CDR3 runs to 15 residues. Trimming took off 1 base at V and 5 bases at J, with 11 bases between the two ends. The germline CDR1 and CDR2 sequences are LNHNV and YYDKDF (reference sequence). CDR3 bases: TGTGCCACCAGCAGAGTCAGGGCGTCGAATGAAAAACTGTTTTTT. Its translation: CATSRVRASNEKLFF. Looking up the rest from reference TRBV15 and TRBJ1-4 gives the full variable domain: DAMVIQNPRYQVTQFGKPVTLSCSQTLNHNVMYWYQQKSSQAPKLLFHYYDKDFNNEADTPDNFQSRRPNTSFCFLDIRSPGLGDTAMYLCATSRVRASNEKLFFGSGTQLSVL.

V usage is TRBV6-5 and J usage is TRBJ2-7; a weak D match, TRBD2 (5 bases). V shed 4 bases and J shed 6 bases, with 16 bases lying between them. Germline values: CDR1 MNHEY, CDR2 SVGAGI. The CDR3 runs to 14 residues. CDR3 bases: TGTGCCAGCAGTTCTGGCAGGATTGCGGGCGAGCAGTACTTC. It specifies CASSSGRIAGEQYF.

This clone has more than one count but fewer than ten. Other DNA variants within this sample encode the same CDR3. The chain employs TRBV5-4 and TRBJ1-3; D gene ambiguous. Trimming removed 4 bases from V and 1 base from J, with 9 bases in between. The germline V gene encodes CDR1 SGHNT and CDR2 YYREEE (reference sequence). The CDR3 has 14 amino acids. The CDR3: CASSLAGSGNTIYF. CDR3 sequence (DNA): TGTGCCAGCAGCCTAGCAGGTTCTGGAAACACCATATATTTT.

J is TRBJ2-5 and V is TRBV6-2 or TRBV6-3; maybe TRBD2 (6 bases). The V gene's germline CDR1 is MNHEY and CDR2 SVGEGT. CDR3 size: 15 residues. Deletions cut 3 bases from V and 4 bases from J, with 15 bases between. The chain's CDR3 is CASSYFRDGGETQYF. CDR3 in DNA: TGTGCCAGCAGTTATTTTAGGGACGGGGGAGAGACCCAGTACTTC.

The chain has TRBV19 and TRBJ2-7, with 9 nucleotides matching TRBD1. V dropped 5 bases and J dropped 0; count of bases not matched to a gene: 14. The germline V gene encodes CDR1 LNHDA and CDR2 SQIVND (reference sequence). CDR3 size: 18 residues. The CDR3 loop is CASSSGTGRTFSSYEQYF. The CDR3 DNA sequence: TGTGCCAGTAGTTCCGGGACAGGGAGGACCTTCAGCTCCTACGAGCAGTACTTC. Based on the CDR3 plus reference TRBV19 and TRBJ2-7, the full variable domain is DGGITQSPKYLFRKEGQNVTLSCEQNLNHDAMYWYRQDPGQGLRLIYYSQIVNDFQKGDIAEGYSVSREKKESFPLTVTSAQKNPTAFYLCASSSGTGRTFSSYEQYFGPGTRLTVT.

This clone is a singleton in its sample. The chain links TRBV6-5 to TRBJ1-4; D is unclear. V was trimmed by 5 bases and J by 8 bases, leaving 18 bases between them. The CDR3 extends over 15 amino acids. Per germline, CDR1 MNHEY and CDR2 SVGAGI. CDR3 loop: CASSPPGPMGEKLFF. The CDR3 nucleotides are TGTGCCAGCAGTCCCCCTGGCCCCATGGGAGAAAAACTGTTTTTT.

The V call is TRBV5-1, the J call TRBJ1-1; D is undetermined. V was trimmed by 0 bases and J by 3 bases, leaving 9 bases between them. The CDR3 totals 14 residues. The germline CDR1 and CDR2 sequences are SGHRS and YFSETQ. CDR3 in amino acids: CASSLGETYTEAFF. The CDR3 nucleotides read TGCGCCAGCAGCTTGGGAGAGACCTACACTGAAGCTTTCTTT.

The genes are TRBV18 and TRBJ1-4; 7 nucleotides agree with TRBD1. The J segment lost 6 bases and the V segment lost 5 bases, leaving 6 bases of the junction unmatched. CDR3 size: 14 residues. The germline CDR1 and CDR2 sequences are KGHSH and LQKENI. The CDR3 protein is CASSTTGKDEKLFF. CDR3 coding DNA: TGTGCCAGCTCAACGACAGGGAAGGATGAAAAACTGTTTTTT.

The chain carries TRBV11-2 and TRBJ2-1; D possibly uses TRBD1 or TRBD2 (5 bases each). Germline CDR1 SGHAT, CDR2 FQNNGV. The CDR3 runs to 14 residues. Trimming removed 0 bases from V and 10 bases from J, with 13 bases in between. The CDR3 DNA reads as TGTGCCAGCAGCTTAGATCAATCGTGGGGGGAGCAGTTCTTC. It is translated as CASSLDQSWGEQFF.

The chain uses TRBV14 and TRBJ2-7; 11 positions match TRBD2. The CDR3 runs to 17 residues. The germline gives CDR1 SGHDN, CDR2 FVKESK. V lost 3 bases and J lost 9; bases outside the gene matches: 16. The CDR3 sequence is CASSHRLAGSLNLGQYF. In nucleotides, the CDR3 is TGTGCCAGCAGCCACCGACTAGCGGGGTCTCTTAATCTCGGGCAGTACTTC.

On this clone: Other nucleotide sequences from this sample produce the same CDR3. The rearrangement joins TRBV5-1 to TRBJ2-3; D ambiguous. Per the germline V gene, CDR1 is SGHRS and CDR2 is YFSETQ. Trimming took 0 bases from V and 0 from J, leaving 11 bases between them. The CDR3 runs to 16 residues. CDR3 protein: CASSLGSSTSTDTQYF. For the CDR3, the DNA is TGCGCCAGCAGCTTGGGTAGCTCGACTAGCACAGATACGCAGTATTTT.

The chain couples TRBV27 to TRBJ1-1; 7 positions agree with TRBD1. Germline V gene lookup returns CDR1 MNHEY and CDR2 SMNVEV (reference sequence). V was clipped by 4 bases and J by 3 bases; unmatched bases: 14. The CDR3 spans 17 residues. Written as DNA, the CDR3 is TGTGCCAGCAGTTCCCTCAGGGGGGTCGGAGAGGACACTGAAGCTTTCTTT. Translating gives CASSSLRGVGEDTEAFF.

The rearrangement uses TRBV2 and TRBJ2-3; the D gene is possibly TRBD2 (6 bases). V lost 7 bases to trimming and J lost 10 bases, with 21 bases between them. Germline CDR1 reads SNHLY; CDR2 reads FYNNEI. This CDR3 spans 14 amino acids. The CDR3 loop is CASNRGLSQRAQYF. For the CDR3, the DNA is TGTGCCAGCAACCGGGGACTTTCACAGAGGGCGCAGTATTTT.

The rearrangement links TRBV4-1 to TRBJ2-7; possible D gene TRBD2, 5 bases. In germline, CDR1 is MGHRA, CDR2 YSYEKL. Trimming shortened V by 4 bases and J by 3 bases, and 10 bases separated the two germline ends. The CDR3 has 13 amino acids. CDR3: CASSPGSNYEQYF. The CDR3 DNA reads as TGCGCCAGCAGCCCGGGATCGAACTACGAGCAGTACTTC.

This chain connects TRBV5-1 to TRBJ1-2; 7 nucleotides line up with TRBD1. Germline CDR1 reads SGHRS; CDR2 reads YFSETQ. The CDR3 spans 13 residues. Trimming removed 0 bases from V and 11 bases from J; junction bases left unmatched: 7. CDR3 nucleotides: TGCGCCAGCAGCTTGGCCGAACAGGGGAGGTACACCTTC. Protein product: CASSLAEQGRYTF.

Points on this clone: A read error may produce the germline difference seen at one junction end. For the CDR3, the DNA is TGTGCTAGCAGCTCCTCTGGGGACACTGAAGCTTTCTTT. Amino acid sequence: CASSSSGDTEAFF. The chain couples TRBV7-7 to TRBJ1-1; D gene uncertain. The germline gives CDR1 SSHAT, CDR2 FNYEAQ (reference sequence). The CDR3 runs to 13 residues.

The genes are TRBV18 and TRBJ1-4; TRBD1 matches at 7 bases. In germline, CDR1 is KGHSH, CDR2 LQKENI. J lost 4 bases, V lost 6 bases, and 8 bases had no gene match. This CDR3 has 15 residues. The CDR3 coding sequence is TGTGCCAGCTCTTCCCGGGACAGCCTTAATGAAAAACTGTTTTTT. Amino acid sequence: CASSSRDSLNEKLFF.

The chain is built from TRBV27 and TRBJ1-1; tentative D call: TRBD1 (5 bases). With 3 bases removed from V and 1 base from J, the gap between germline ends came to 15 bases. The germline V gene encodes CDR1 MNHEY and CDR2 SMNVEV (reference sequence). This CDR3 spans 16 amino acids. The CDR3 here is CASSFGTERKNTEAFF. The CDR3 nucleotides read TGTGCCAGCAGTTTCGGGACCGAACGCAAGAACACTGAAGCTTTCTTT.